These T cell receptor beta chains were read from a single sample in a study of OX40 agonist ivuxolimab in advanced cancers. Libraries were prepared by immunoSEQ multiplex PCR; TCRdb keeps only in-frame clonotypes and omits some of them. The sample has 75,000 to 100,000 clones, 91% seen once. This material consisted of CD4+ or CD8+ T cells sorted from blood, taken in a trial of the OX40 agonist ivuxolimab. These receptors came from an adult with an advanced solid tumor such as melanoma, head and neck, liver or kidney cancer. The CDR3 runs from the conserved cysteine through the conserved F or W. Fields, in order: J gene, D gene, V gene, clone size, CDR3 length, CDR3 DNA, CDR3 protein. The D gene is left open where the match is weak. Clone size is not always given. Where it is, it says once, few, many or a class for expanded clones.

>TRBJ2-3|.|TRBV5-1|.|14
TGCGCCAGCAGCTTGGAGGGGCAAGCAGATACGCAGTATTTT
CASSLEGQADTQYF
>TRBJ2-5|TRBD1|TRBV10-3|.|15
TGTGCCATCCGGACAGGGGGCGCGCAGGAAGAGACCCAGTACTTC
CAIRTGGAQEETQYF
>TRBJ2-7|TRBD1|TRBV10-3|once|13
TGTGCCATCCAGCGACAGGGCTCCTACGAGCAGTACTTC
CAIQRQGSYEQYF
>TRBJ2-5|.|TRBV7-2|.|14
TGTGCCAGCAGCTTACACAGCGATCAAGAGACCCAGTACTTC
CASSLHSDQETQYF
>TRBJ2-7|TRBD1|TRBV10-3|.|15
TGTGCCATCAGTGAACCCGGGACAGGGGGTGGCGAGCAGTACTTC
CAISEPGTGGGEQYF
>TRBJ2-7|TRBD2|TRBV27|.|15
TGTGCCAGCAGTTTACAATTTAGCGGGTACTACGAGCAGTACTTC
CASSLQFSGYYEQYF
>TRBJ2-1|TRBD1|TRBV10-3|.|15
TGTGCCATCAGTAAAATGGACAGGGGCTACAATGAGCAGTTCTTC
CAISKMDRGYNEQFF
>TRBJ2-7|TRBD2|TRBV10-3|.|17
TGTGCCATCAGTGACCAGCTTATAGGGACTAGCGGCTACGAGCAGTACTTC
CAISDQLIGTSGYEQYF
>TRBJ2-2|TRBD2|TRBV9|.|16
TGTGCCAGCAGCGTTCTAGCGGGAGGATTCACCGGGGAGCTGTTTTTT
CASSVLAGGFTGELFF
>TRBJ2-5|.|TRBV2|.|15
TGTGCCAGCAGTGGGCAGGGGTTAGACCAAGAGACCCAGTACTTC
CASSGQGLDQETQYF
>TRBJ2-5|.|TRBV7-2|.|14
TGTGCCAGCAGCCACGGGACTCTTCGAGAGACCCAGTACTTC
CASSHGTLRETQYF